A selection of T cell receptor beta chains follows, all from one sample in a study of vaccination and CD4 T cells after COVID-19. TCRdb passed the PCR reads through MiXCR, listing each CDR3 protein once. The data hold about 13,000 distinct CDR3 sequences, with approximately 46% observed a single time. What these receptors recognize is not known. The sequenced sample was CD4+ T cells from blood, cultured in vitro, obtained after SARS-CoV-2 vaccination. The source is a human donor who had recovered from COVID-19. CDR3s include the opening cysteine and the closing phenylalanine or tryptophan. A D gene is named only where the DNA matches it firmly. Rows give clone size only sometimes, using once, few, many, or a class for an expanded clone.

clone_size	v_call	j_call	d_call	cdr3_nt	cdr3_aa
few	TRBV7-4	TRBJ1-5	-	TGTGCCAGCAGCTCAATAGTTGTTAGAGGGCAGCCCCAGCATTTT	CASSSIVVRGQPQHF
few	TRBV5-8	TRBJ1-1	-	TGTGCCAGCAGCTTGGCCGGGGGGTCTGTGAACACTGAAGCTTTCTTT	CASSLAGGSVNTEAFF
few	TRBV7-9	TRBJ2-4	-	TGTGCCAGCAGCTTAGGTGTCACTAACATTCAGTACTTC	CASSLGVTNIQYF
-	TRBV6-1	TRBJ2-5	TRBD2	TGTGCCAGCAGTGAAGCTCCTAGCGGCCCCCAAGAGACCCAGTACTTC	CASSEAPSGPQETQYF
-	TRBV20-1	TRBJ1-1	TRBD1	TGCAGTGCTAGGACACAAGGGGGCAGGACTGAAGCTTTCTTT	CSARTQGGRTEAFF
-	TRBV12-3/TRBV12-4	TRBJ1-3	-	TGTGCCAGCAGTAAGTCTGGAAACACCATATATTTT	CASSKSGNTIYF
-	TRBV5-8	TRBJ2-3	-	TGTGCCAGCAGCTTGCGCCTCGGCACAGATACGCAGTATTTT	CASSLRLGTDTQYF
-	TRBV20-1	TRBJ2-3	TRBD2	TGCAGTGCCGCATCACCGGGACTAGCGGGAGGGCGGAGCACAGATACGCAGTATTTT	CSAASPGLAGGRSTDTQYF
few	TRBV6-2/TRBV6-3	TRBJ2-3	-	TGTGCCAGCAGTGATGACACAGATACGCAGTATTTT	CASSDDTDTQYF
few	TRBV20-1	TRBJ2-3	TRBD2	TGCAGTGCTGGCGGGTCGCGGGAGGGGGTAGATACGCAGTATTTT	CSAGGSREGVDTQYF
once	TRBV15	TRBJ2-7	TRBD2	TGTGCCACCAGCAGCGGCGGGAGATCCTACAATGAGCAGTACTTC	CATSSGGRSYNEQYF
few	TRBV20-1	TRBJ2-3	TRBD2	TGCAGTGCTAAGGTCTCGGGTGGCGGGAGGCACGCTAGCACAGATACGCAGTATTTT	CSAKVSGGGRHASTDTQYF
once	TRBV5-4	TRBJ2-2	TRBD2	TGTGCCAGCAGCCACCGGGGACTAGACCCCCTCAACACCGGGGAGCTGTTTTTT	CASSHRGLDPLNTGELFF
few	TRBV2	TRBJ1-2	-	TGTGCCAGCAGACCCGAGAAGGGGAGGTCTAACTATGGCTACACCTTC	CASRPEKGRSNYGYTF
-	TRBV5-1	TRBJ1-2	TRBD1	TGCGCCAGCAGCTCCGGGTCAGGGGGCAATAAGGCTGGCTACACCTTC	CASSSGSGGNKAGYTF
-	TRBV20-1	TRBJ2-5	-	TGCAGTGCTAGCCCTCGACTGGAGACCCAGTACTTC	CSASPRLETQYF
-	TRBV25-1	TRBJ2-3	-	TGTGCCAGCACCGGATGGGGTAATTCAGATACGCAGTATTTT	CASTGWGNSDTQYF
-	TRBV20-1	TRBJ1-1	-	TGCAGTGCTAGCCACTTACAGGGTTGGGCTGAAGCTTTCTTT	CSASHLQGWAEAFF
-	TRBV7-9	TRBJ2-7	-	TGTGCCAGCAGAACCGCTACAGGTGACCCCTCGGGCGAGCAGTACTTC	CASRTATGDPSGEQYF
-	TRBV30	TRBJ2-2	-	TGTGCCTGGAGTCTGCCGGCAGGGAACACCGGGGAGCTGTTTTTT	CAWSLPAGNTGELFF
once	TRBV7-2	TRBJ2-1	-	TGTGCCAGCAGCTTAGGATGGCGAGTCAATGAGCAGTTCTTC	CASSLGWRVNEQFF
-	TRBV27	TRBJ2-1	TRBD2	TGTGCCAGCAGTTTTTGGGGCGGGGGGAATGAGCAGTTCTTC	CASSFWGGGNEQFF
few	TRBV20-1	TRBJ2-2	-	TGCAGTGCTAGAGGCGCCGGGGAGCTGTTTTTT	CSARGAGELFF
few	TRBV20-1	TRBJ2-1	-	TGCAGTGCTTACAGGGATAATGAGCAGTTCTTC	CSAYRDNEQFF
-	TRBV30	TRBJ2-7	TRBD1	TGTGCCTGGAGTATCGACAGGGGGCAGTACTTC	CAWSIDRGQYF
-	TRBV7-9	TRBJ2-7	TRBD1	TGTGCCAGCAGCGGTCGACAGGGGACCGAGCAGTACTTC	CASSGRQGTEQYF
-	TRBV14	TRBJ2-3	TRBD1	TGTGCCAGCAGCCCCCCCGGGACAGGGGGTTCCACAGATACGCAGTATTTT	CASSPPGTGGSTDTQYF
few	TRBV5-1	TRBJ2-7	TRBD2	TGCGCCAGCAGCCACGGACTAGTTAGGCCCTACGAGCAGTACTTC	CASSHGLVRPYEQYF
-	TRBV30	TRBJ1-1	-	TGTGCCTGGAGTCTCCGTTCCAGTCTAGGGAGTGAAGCTTTCTTT	CAWSLRSSLGSEAFF
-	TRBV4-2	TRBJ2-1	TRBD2	TGTGCCAGCAGCCAAGATTTGGGGGAGGGCGAGGAGCAGTTCTTC	CASSQDLGEGEEQFF
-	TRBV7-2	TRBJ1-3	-	TGTGCCAGCAGCTTAACTACTGGAAACACCATATATTTT	CASSLTTGNTIYF